These 13 T cell receptor beta chains were all obtained from the same sample, sequenced in a study of breast tumors, draining lymph nodes, adjacent tissues. TCRdb ran MiXCR on the multiplex PCR reads and lists one entry per CDR3 protein. The table has 200,000 to 250,000 distinct CDR3 sequences, about a third seen once. Axillary draining lymph nodes of breast cancer patients supplied the node samples. What was sequenced was axillary lymph node tissue. These receptors were taken from a female donor with breast cancer. Some clones in this sample may be carry-over from other donors' samples.

The rearrangement links TRBV4-1 to TRBJ1-1; no reliable D call. Germline-derived CDR1 and CDR2 are MGHRA and YSYEKL. V was trimmed by 3 bases and J by 1 base, leaving 9 bases between them. The CDR3 extends over 14 amino acids. The CDR3 reads CASSQLPRNTEAFF. CDR3 nucleotides: TGCGCCAGCAGCCAGCTACCCAGGAACACTGAAGCTTTCTTT.

This clonotype was counted at least ten times. The gene calls are TRBV29-1 and TRBJ2-5; the match to TRBD2 covers 9 bases. With V trimmed by 4 bases and J by 2 bases, 5 bases remained unmatched. This CDR3 has 14 amino acids. Germline CDR1 reads SQVTM; CDR2 reads ANQGSEA. This CDR3 is CSVGGGRGQETQYF. The CDR3 DNA reads as TGCAGCGTTGGGGGCGGGAGGGGACAAGAGACCCAGTACTTC.

The sample holds many counts of this clonotype. The chain joins TRBV6-1 to TRBJ1-5, with a possible D match to TRBD1 (6 bases). V was pared by 0 bases and J by 7 bases, with 10 bases between. The CDR3 is made up of 14 amino acids. Germline-derived CDR1 and CDR2 are MNHNS and SASEGT. The CDR3 here is CASSEAQGYQPQHF. The CDR3 DNA sequence: TGTGCCAGCAGTGAAGCACAGGGTTACCAGCCCCAGCATTTT.

This clonotype was found many times. This chain links TRBV20-1 with TRBJ2-7; D is perhaps TRBD2 (5 bases). Germline values: CDR1 DFQATT, CDR2 SNEGSKA (reference sequence). The V gene lost 6 bases and the J gene lost 4 bases, with 22 bases spanning the gap. CDR3 length: 15 amino acids. The CDR3 protein is CSAAEARSARYEQYF. The CDR3 DNA sequence: TGCAGTGCAGCGGAAGCGAGAAGCGCCCGTTACGAGCAGTACTTC.

There are many counts of this clonotype. The chain joins TRBV19 to TRBJ2-1; D is possibly TRBD2 (5 bases). Germline V gene data show CDR1 as LNHDA and CDR2 as SQIVND (reference sequence). Trimming stripped 3 bases from V and 8 bases from J, with 11 bases between. The CDR3 runs to 13 residues. CDR3 sequence reads: CASSIGLLDEQFF. CDR3 bases: TGTGCCAGTAGTATCGGACTCTTGGATGAGCAGTTCTTC.

This clonotype was observed many times. The chain is built from TRBV6-1 and TRBJ2-7, with 12 bases fitting TRBD2. This CDR3 comprises 15 residues. Germline V gene data show CDR1 as MNHNS and CDR2 as SASEGT. V lost 4 bases to trimming and J lost 1 base; unmatched junction nucleotides: 2. The CDR3 coding sequence is TGTGCCAGCAGTGCTCTAGCGGGAGGGTCCTACGAGCAGTACTTC. Protein product: CASSALAGGSYEQYF.

This clonotype occurred many times. The CDR3 nucleotides read TGTGCCAGCAGCTTAACGCCAGGATCGAATTCACCCCTCCACTTT. This encodes CASSLTPGSNSPLHF. The chain uses TRBV7-3 and TRBJ1-6; no definite D call. Germline CDR1 reads SGHTA; CDR2 reads FQGTGA. The V gene lost 0 bases and the J gene lost 7 bases, with 10 bases spanning the gap. The CDR3 is made up of 15 amino acids.

J is TRBJ1-6 and V is TRBV2; TRBD1 aligns across 7 bases. The CDR3 totals 14 residues. The germline V gene has CDR1 SNHLY and CDR2 FYNNEI. V gave up 6 bases and J gave up 7 bases; unmatched junction bases: 6. CDR3 DNA sequence: TGTGCCAGCAGGGGACAGACACAAAATTCACCCCTCCACTTT. Translating gives CASRGQTQNSPLHF.

In this sample, this clonotype turned up many times. In DNA, the CDR3 is TGTGCCAGCAGCCAAAGTGAGGTGACCCAGTACTTC. Encoded protein: CASSQSEVTQYF. The J gene is TRBJ2-5, the V gene TRBV3-1; D unclear. The CDR3 loop spans 12 amino acids. Between the trimmed V and J ends, which lost 2 bases and 7 bases, there was a span of 8 bases. CDR1 and CDR2 from the germline V gene are LGHDT and YNNKEL (reference sequence).

This clonotype appeared a few times. A much bigger clone sits one base away, suggesting this may be a read error. The chain uses TRBV6-6 and TRBJ2-7; D tentatively fits TRBD1 or TRBD2 (6 bases each). Germline V gene sequence: CDR1 MNHNY, CDR2 SVGAGI (reference sequence). The CDR3 is 15 residues long. V was shortened by 6 bases and J by 2 bases, with 17 bases between the two germline ends. CDR3 residues: CASSHPLGGPYEQYF. CDR3 sequence (DNA): TGTGCCAGCAGCCACCCCCTTGGGGGGCCCTACGAGCAGTACTTC.

This clonotype showed up many times. The chain employs TRBV10-2 and TRBJ2-7; D may be TRBD1 or TRBD2 (5 bases each). Germline V gene lookup returns CDR1 WSHSY and CDR2 SAAADI. This CDR3 spans 13 amino acids. Trimming removed 9 bases from V and 1 base from J, with 13 bases in between. The CDR3 sequence is CASRRDRSYEQYF. Written as DNA, the CDR3 is TGCGCCAGTCGCCGGGACCGTTCCTACGAGCAGTACTTC.

This clonotype has ten or more counts. V is TRBV5-1 and J is TRBJ2-3, with TRBD1 identical over 12 bases. The V gene end was trimmed by 6 bases and the J gene end by 1 base; junction bases not matched to a gene: 6. This CDR3 has 16 amino acids. The germline CDR1 and CDR2 sequences are SGHRS and YFSETQ. The CDR3 loop is CASNTGTGGGTDTQYF. In DNA form, the CDR3 reads TGCGCCAGCAACACCGGGACAGGGGGCGGCACAGATACGCAGTATTTT.

Comments on this clonotype: Since a much larger clone is just one base distant, this may be a read error. V and J are TRBV5-1 and TRBJ2-7, with D uncertain. Germline CDR1 SGHRS, CDR2 YFSETQ. The CDR3 contains 13 residues. CDR3 in amino acids: CASSSGLTYKQYF. The CDR3 nucleotides read TGCGCCAGCAGCTCGGGCCTTACCTACAAGCAGTACTTC.